Following are 23 T cell receptor beta chains from one sample sequenced in a study of T cells in Graves' hyperthyroidism and ophthalmopathy (dated by TCRdb to the late 2010s). The library was built by means of multiplex PCR. TCRdb names Illumina HiSeq 2000 as the instrument used. The TCR beta CDR3 regions were amplified from RNA transcripts. The first round of RT-PCR for the TCR CDR3 was performed with the HTBI primer set and the Qiagen OneStep RT-PCR kit. TCRdb trimmed public reads at Q25 via fastp, called clones via MiXCR and kept in-frame beta chains. CDR3 protein duplicates are merged, each entry listing the most common genes and DNA. In this sample the table shows 500,000 to 650,000 distinct CDR3 sequences, roughly 15% of which occur a single time. The top ten constitute around 12% of the sample. The sample taken for sequencing was blood. Receptor source: a woman in her fifties or sixties with Graves' ophthalmopathy.

The CDR3 region has the DNA TGTGCCAGCACACAGACCGGGACAGGGGCCAACACCGGGGAGCTGTTTTTT. Translated, it gives CASTQTGTGANTGELFF. The chain joins TRBV7-9 to TRBJ2-2; TRBD1 aligns across 10 bases. The CDR3 is made up of 17 amino acids. The germline V gene has CDR1 SEHNR and CDR2 FQNEAQ (reference sequence). The V and J ends lost 7 bases and 2 bases, in that order; junction bases with no gene match: 10.

This clonotype was detected only a few times. A much larger clone differs from this one at a single base, so this may be a read error. The chain is built from TRBV2 and TRBJ2-1; 8 bases match TRBD1. J lost 4 bases, V lost 6 bases, and 5 bases had no gene match. The CDR3 totals 14 residues. Germline V CDR1 and CDR2: SNHLY, FYNNEI. CDR3 protein: CASRVDRVYNEQFF. CDR3 nucleotide sequence: TGTGCCAGCAGGGTGGACAGGGTGTACAATGAGCAGTTCTTC.

This clonotype has a count of ten or more. The chain links TRBV14 to TRBJ2-1, with 13 bases aligning to TRBD2. The CDR3 length is 17 residues. Germline V CDR1 and CDR2: SGHDN, FVKESK. J lost 3 bases, V lost 2 bases, and 4 bases had no gene match. CDR3 in DNA: TGTGCCAGCAGCCAACGGACTAGCGGGAGAGGCTACAATGAGCAGTTCTTC. This translates into CASSQRTSGRGYNEQFF.

Many counts were recorded for this clonotype. V usage is TRBV28 and J usage is TRBJ2-6; D remains ambiguous. Trimming stripped 4 bases from V and 0 bases from J, with 7 bases between. Germline CDR1 and CDR2: MDHEN and SYDVKM. The CDR3 consists of 15 residues. This chain's CDR3 is CASSSTVSGANVLTF. CDR3 nucleotide sequence: TGTGCCAGCAGTTCCACAGTCTCTGGGGCCAACGTCCTGACTTTC. The complete variable domain, with remaining parts taken from reference TRBV28 and TRBJ2-6, reads DVKVTQSSRYLVKRTGEKVFLECVQDMDHENMFWYRQDPGLGLRLIYFSYDVKMKEKGDIPEGYSVSREKKERFSLILESASTNQTSMYLCASSSTVSGANVLTFGAGSRLTVL.

Remarks on this clonotype: An end of the junction does not agree with germline; a read error may underlie this. This chain links TRBV7-7 with TRBJ2-2; possibly TRBD2 for D (5 bases). Germline V CDR1 and CDR2: SSHAT, FNYEAQ (reference sequence). This CDR3 has 16 residues. CDR3 loop: CASSLLAGKNTGELFF. The CDR3 DNA is TGTGCTAGCAGCTTACTGGCCGGGAAGAACACCGGGGAGCTGTTTTTT.

The chain carries TRBV9 and TRBJ2-1, with TRBD2 as a possible D gene (6 bases). V gave up 0 bases and J gave up 3 bases, with 13 bases separating them. The CDR3 runs to 16 residues. Germline CDR1 is SGDLS and CDR2 is YYNGEE. In DNA, the CDR3 is TGTGCCAGCAGCGTAGATAGCGGAACGCTCTACAATGAGCAGTTCTTC. Translated, it gives CASSVDSGTLYNEQFF.

This chain's CDR3 is CASSLPRGGNTEAFF. As DNA, the CDR3 is TGTGCCAGTAGTCTCCCACGGGGGGGGAACACTGAAGCTTTCTTT. The chain joins TRBV19 to TRBJ1-1; possible D gene TRBD1, 5 bases. CDR1 and CDR2 from the germline V gene are LNHDA and SQIVND (reference sequence). This CDR3 region has 15 residues. The V and J ends lost 5 bases and 1 base respectively, with 14 bases between them.

In this sample, this clonotype turned up many times. This rearrangement joins TRBV12-3 or TRBV12-4 to TRBJ1-1, with D unclear. The CDR3 is 11 amino acids. The V gene lost 3 bases and the J gene lost 6 bases, with 5 bases spanning the gap. The CDR3 bases are TGTGCCAGCAGTTTCACTGCTGAAGCTTTCTTT. Translated: CASSFTAEAFF.

This clonotype was observed at least ten times. The chain uses TRBV12-3 or TRBV12-4 and TRBJ1-1; no definite D call. CDR3 length: 15 residues. Trimming took 3 bases from V and 8 from J, leaving 19 bases between them. CDR3 in DNA: TGTGCCAGCAGTTTTTTTTCCCCAACGGCTGGAGAAGCTTTCTTT. Its protein is CASSFFSPTAGEAFF.

This clonotype came up many times. The J gene is TRBJ2-1, the V gene TRBV5-1; the match to TRBD2 covers 8 bases. V lost 4 bases to trimming and J lost 4 bases; unmatched junction nucleotides: 10. Per germline, CDR1 SGHRS and CDR2 YFSETQ. The CDR3 is 16 amino acids. For the CDR3, the DNA is TGCGCCAGCAGCCCGAAGACTAGCGTGGGTTACAATGAGCAGTTCTTC. It specifies CASSPKTSVGYNEQFF.

The V call is TRBV7-8, the J call TRBJ2-7; the match to TRBD2 covers 11 bases. This CDR3 region has 16 residues. The J segment lost 7 bases and the V segment lost 5 bases, leaving 13 bases of the junction unmatched. Per germline, CDR1 SGHVS and CDR2 FQNEAQ. This CDR3 is CASSIGLAGPRSEQYF. CDR3 DNA sequence: TGTGCCAGCAGCATAGGACTAGCGGGTCCCCGGAGTGAGCAGTACTTC. The variable domain in full, with the rest retrieved from reference TRBV7-8 and TRBJ2-7, is GAGVSQSPRYKVAKRGQDVALRCDPISGHVSLFWYQQALGQGPEFLTYFQNEAQLDKSGLPSDRFFAERPEGSVSTLKIQRTQQEDSAVYLCASSIGLAGPRSEQYFGPGTRLTVT.

The rearrangement joins TRBV19 to TRBJ2-1, with D perhaps matching TRBD2 (6 bases). There are 17 residues in the CDR3. Germline lookup yields CDR1 LNHDA and CDR2 SQIVND (reference sequence). V was pared by 0 bases and J by 4 bases, with 16 bases between. The CDR3 DNA reads as TGTGCCAGTAGTATAGATCGAGAGGTAGCGGCTTACAATGAGCAGTTCTTC. Protein sequence: CASSIDREVAAYNEQFF.

The chain uses TRBV10-3 and TRBJ2-1, with no clear D. Trimming left V 3 bases short and J 7 bases short, with 10 bases between. This CDR3 region has 13 residues. CDR1 ENHRY and CDR2 SYGVKD come from the germline V gene. CDR3 in DNA: TGTGCCATCAGTGAAGGGTATCGGAATGAGCAGTTCTTC. It yields the protein CAISEGYRNEQFF.

This clonotype came up many times. The V gene is TRBV12-5, the J gene TRBJ2-1; D is unclear. The V gene's germline CDR1 is LGHNT and CDR2 FRNRAP. The germline V and J ends were trimmed by 5 bases and 2 bases, with 13 bases remaining between them. There are 15 residues in the CDR3. CDR3 amino acids: CASGPPSQAYNEQFF. For the CDR3, the DNA is TGTGCTAGTGGTCCCCCCTCGCAGGCCTACAATGAGCAGTTCTTC. Full variable domain (rest looked up from reference TRBV12-5 and TRBJ2-1): DARVTQTPRHKVTEMGQEVTMRCQPILGHNTVFWYRQTMMQGLELLAYFRNRAPLDDSGMPKDRFSAEMPDATLATLKIQPSEPRDSAVYFCASGPPSQAYNEQFFGPGTRLTVL.

This clonotype was recorded at least ten times. The chain joins TRBV7-9 to TRBJ2-7; D is undetermined. Germline CDR1 SEHNR, CDR2 FQNEAQ (reference sequence). With 4 bases removed from V and 3 bases from J, the gap between germline ends came to 13 bases. The CDR3 runs 14 residues. CDR3 loop: CASSSNSIVYEQYF. CDR3 coding DNA: TGTGCCAGCAGCTCAAACAGTATCGTCTACGAGCAGTACTTC.

The V call is TRBV19, the J call TRBJ2-3; possible D gene TRBD2, 5 bases. The CDR3 has 17 residues. CDR1 and CDR2 from the germline V gene are LNHDA and SQIVND (reference sequence). Trimming shortened V by 3 bases and J by 3 bases, and 19 bases separated the two germline ends. In nucleotides, the CDR3 is TGTGCCAGTAGTATTTTGGGCGGCAGGAGGCAGACAGATACGCAGTATTTT. Protein product: CASSILGGRRQTDTQYF.

The J gene is TRBJ2-7, the V gene TRBV20-1; D may correspond to TRBD1 or TRBD2 (5 bases each). There are 14 residues in the CDR3. CDR1 and CDR2 from the germline V gene are DFQATT and SNEGSKA (reference sequence). CDR3 amino acids: CIVNGADSSYEQYF. The CDR3 nucleotides read TGCATAGTGAACGGGGCCGATAGCTCCTACGAGCAGTACTTC.

This clonotype was observed many times. The chain couples TRBV2 to TRBJ1-6; TRBD1 is a possible D gene (6 bases). The CDR3 sequence is 10 residues long. Germline CDR1 SNHLY, CDR2 FYNNEI. V gave up 11 bases and J gave up 14 bases, with 13 bases separating them. This CDR3 is CALSDRALHF. The CDR3 DNA reads TGTGCCCTTTCGGACAGAGCCCTCCACTTT.

Details on this clonotype: This may arise from a read error, as a much more abundant clone is one base away. V usage is TRBV7-9 and J usage is TRBJ1-4, with a weak D call TRBD1 (5 bases). The CDR3 contains 16 residues. From germline, CDR1 is SEHNR and CDR2 FQNEAQ (reference sequence). The CDR3 DNA follows: TGTGCCAGCAGCCCAGGGTCGAGGTCAACTAATGAAAAACTGCTTTTT. As protein: CASSPGSRSTNEKLLF.

This clonotype appeared many times. The chain has TRBV29-1 and TRBJ2-3; no reliable D call. The CDR3 spans 13 residues. The germline gives CDR1 SQVTM, CDR2 ANQGSEA. Trimming pared 2 bases from V and 4 bases from J, leaving 10 bases between. The CDR3 region is CSVEPPAADTQYF. CDR3 coding DNA: TGCAGCGTTGAACCCCCCGCGGCAGATACGCAGTATTTT.

The sample holds many counts of this clonotype. V is TRBV18 and J is TRBJ2-5; TRBD1 matches 8 bases. V was pared by 1 base and J by 3 bases, with 4 bases of the junction left unmatched. This CDR3 has 15 residues. Germline assignment: CDR1 KGHSH and CDR2 LQKENI. The DNA of the CDR3 is TGTGCCAGCTCACCACGGACAGGGTCGGAAGAGACCCAGTACTTC. Encoded protein: CASSPRTGSEETQYF.

This clonotype was found many times. The CDR3 loop reads CSAKKLSSGNTIYF. The CDR3 DNA follows: TGCAGTGCGAAAAAGTTGAGCTCTGGAAACACCATATATTTT. The J gene is TRBJ1-3, the V gene TRBV20-1; D gene unclear. Germline V gives CDR1 DFQATT, CDR2 SNEGSKA (reference sequence). This CDR3 contains 14 residues. Deletions cut 6 bases from V and 0 bases from J, with 12 bases between.

This clonotype was seen a few times. The genes are TRBV6-5 and TRBJ2-1; 16 nucleotides align to TRBD2. With 1 base clipped from V and 9 bases from J, the junction kept 12 bases outside the gene matches. The germline gives CDR1 MNHEY, CDR2 SVGAGI. This CDR3 region has 19 residues. CDR3 nucleotide sequence: TGTGCCAGCAGTTACTGGACATTTGGGACTAGCGGGAGGGCAGGTGAGCAGTTCTTC. It is translated as CASSYWTFGTSGRAGEQFF.